The 24 T cell receptor beta chains presented below share a single source sample, sequenced in a study of OX40 agonist ivuxolimab in advanced cancers. Produced via immunoSEQ multiplex PCR; TCRdb's table is partial and in-frame only. The table includes more than 45,000 clones, around 90% detected once. The sample consisted of CD4+ or CD8+ T cells sorted from blood, taken in a trial of the OX40 agonist ivuxolimab. Every receptor here comes from an adult with an advanced solid tumor such as melanoma, head and neck, liver or kidney cancer.

This clone occurred once. The chain combines TRBV7-6 with TRBJ2-1, with a tentative D call TRBD2 (6 bases). CDR1 is SGHVS, CDR2 FNYEAQ, per germline. The V end lost 0 bases, the J end lost 10 bases, and 13 bases lay between the germline ends. The CDR3 consists of 14 residues. The DNA of the CDR3 is TGTGCCAGCAGCTTAGCAGGGCTAGCGTGGGAGCAGTTCTTC. It specifies CASSLAGLAWEQFF.

The rearrangement uses TRBV19 and TRBJ2-3; D perhaps matches TRBD2 (6 bases). Germline V gene data show CDR1 as LNHDA and CDR2 as SQIVND (reference sequence). The CDR3 consists of 16 residues. Trimming shortened V by 6 bases and J by 4 bases, and 20 bases separated the two germline ends. The CDR3 sequence is CASRPTRRAPPDTQYF. The CDR3 DNA sequence: TGTGCCAGTAGGCCAACGAGGAGGGCCCCCCCAGATACGCAGTATTTT.

V is TRBV7-8 and J is TRBJ2-2; 13 bases are a match to TRBD2. With 7 bases clipped from V and 3 bases from J, the junction kept 8 bases outside the gene matches. CDR3 length: 17 residues. CDR1 SGHVS and CDR2 FQNEAQ come from the germline V gene. CDR3 nucleotide sequence: TGTGCCAGCAATGGACTAGCGGGAGTGTTCGACACCGGGGAGCTGTTTTTT. This translates into CASNGLAGVFDTGELFF.

This rearrangement joins TRBV4-3 to TRBJ1-2; D is possibly TRBD1 (6 bases). Trimming stripped 5 bases from V and 7 bases from J, with 20 bases between. Per the germline V gene, CDR1 is LGHNA and CDR2 is YSLEER. This CDR3 has 15 amino acids. The CDR3 sequence is CASSFDQGKKAGYTF. Written as DNA, the CDR3 is TGCGCCAGCAGCTTCGATCAGGGGAAAAAGGCTGGCTACACCTTC.

The J gene is TRBJ2-2, the V gene TRBV9; D remains unclear. V was pared by 4 bases and J by 3 bases, with 10 bases between. This CDR3 comprises 14 residues. Germline V CDR1 and CDR2: SGDLS, YYNGEE. CDR3 sequence reads: CASSPGPDTGELFF. Written as DNA, the CDR3 is TGTGCCAGCAGCCCAGGACCAGACACCGGGGAGCTGTTTTTT.

This clone was observed a few times. V and J are TRBV15 and TRBJ2-1; D is perhaps TRBD2 (5 bases). Trimming removed 1 base from V and 3 bases from J, with 10 bases in between. Germline values: CDR1 LNHNV, CDR2 YYDKDF (reference sequence). The CDR3 has 15 residues. CDR3 DNA sequence: TGTGCCACCAGCAGAGTTCCAGCGGTCTACAATGAGCAGTTCTTC. This translates into CATSRVPAVYNEQFF.

This chain links TRBV2 with TRBJ1-5; a weak D match, TRBD1 (6 bases). The V end was cut by 2 bases, the J end by 6 bases, with 8 bases between. This CDR3 contains 13 residues. Per germline, CDR1 SNHLY and CDR2 FYNNEI. CDR3 DNA sequence: TGTGCCAGCAGTGAAAGGGGGAGTCAGCCCCAGCATTTT. The encoded protein is CASSERGSQPQHF.

The chain carries TRBV7-3 and TRBJ1-6, with unresolved D. This CDR3 spans 15 amino acids. Trimming took 0 bases from V and 7 from J, leaving 10 bases between them. The germline V gene has CDR1 SGHTA and CDR2 FQGTGA. The CDR3 DNA follows: TGTGCCAGCAGCTTAACGATCGGCATGAATTCACCCCTCCACTTT. Amino acid sequence: CASSLTIGMNSPLHF.

The CDR3 sequence is CASRGSGGYNEQFF. In nucleotides, the CDR3 is TGCGCCAGCAGGGGTAGCGGGGGATACAATGAGCAGTTCTTC. The rearrangement links TRBV5-1 to TRBJ2-1; 9 nucleotides line up with TRBD2. Trimming cost V 5 bases and J 4 bases; bases outside gene matches: 4. CDR1 and CDR2 from the germline V gene are SGHRS and YFSETQ. CDR3 size: 14 residues.

The CDR3 protein is CASSIGTGELFF. The CDR3 coding sequence is TGTGCCAGCAGCATCGGCACCGGGGAGCTGTTTTTT. The chain combines TRBV9 with TRBJ2-2; D remains ambiguous. Per germline, CDR1 SGDLS and CDR2 YYNGEE. The CDR3 length is 12 residues. Deletions cut 4 bases from V and 4 bases from J, with 5 bases between.

This sequence joins TRBV4-1 and TRBJ1-2, with unresolved D. The CDR3 runs to 12 residues. Deletions cut 6 bases from V and 2 bases from J, with 7 bases between. Germline V lookup: CDR1 MGHRA, CDR2 YSYEKL. CDR3 protein: CASSVGNYGYTF. In DNA form, the CDR3 reads TGCGCCAGCAGTGTCGGAAACTATGGCTACACCTTC.

V usage is TRBV6-5 and J usage is TRBJ1-5, with 8 bases matching TRBD1. Germline CDR1 reads MNHEY; CDR2 reads SVGAGI. V shed 4 bases and J 3 bases; nucleotides not matched to a gene: 8. This CDR3 comprises 16 residues. In DNA form, the CDR3 reads TGTGCCAGCAGTTCTGACGGGACAGGATACAATCAGCCCCAGCATTTT. Amino acids: CASSSDGTGYNQPQHF.

The rearrangement links TRBV21-1 to TRBJ1-2; TRBD1 is the table's D call and was not checked against the DNA. TRBV21-1 is marked as a pseudogene. The CDR3 is made up of 16 amino acids. The CDR3 bases are TGTGCCAGCAGCAAAGTAGGTCGGGGACAGAACTATGGCTACACCTTC. As protein: CASSKVGRGQNYGYTF.

The chain couples TRBV27 to TRBJ1-1; 12 bases are shared with TRBD1. CDR3 length equals 18 residues. The germline gives CDR1 MNHEY, CDR2 SMNVEV (reference sequence). The V and J ends lost 2 bases and 4 bases, in that order; junction bases with no gene match: 11. The CDR3 DNA reads as TGTGCCAGCAGTTTAGGAACCGGGACAGGGGGCGTTGGCACTGAAGCTTTCTTT. Amino acid sequence: CASSLGTGTGGVGTEAFF.

V and J are TRBV7-6 and TRBJ1-2, with TRBD1 matching over 10 bases. This CDR3 comprises 16 residues. CDR1 SGHVS and CDR2 FNYEAQ come from the germline V gene. V lost 1 base to trimming and J lost 3 bases; unmatched junction nucleotides: 5. CDR3 DNA: TGTGCCAGCAGCTTAGACGACAGGGGGCGCGACTATGGCTACACCTTC. Protein: CASSLDDRGRDYGYTF.

The V gene is TRBV4-2, the J gene TRBJ2-7; a possible D gene is TRBD1 (5 bases). Trimming shortened V by 6 bases and J by 3 bases, and 18 bases separated the two germline ends. The CDR3 is made up of 15 amino acids. Germline assignment: CDR1 LGHNA and CDR2 YNFKEQ. Here the CDR3 reads CASSLDDRPGYEQYF. As DNA, the CDR3 is TGTGCCAGCAGTTTAGATGACAGACCGGGCTACGAGCAGTACTTC.

The chain links TRBV28 to TRBJ1-1, with 12 nucleotides matching TRBD1. The germline gives CDR1 MDHEN, CDR2 SYDVKM. The CDR3 sequence is 16 residues long. The V gene end was trimmed by 6 bases and the J gene end by 1 base; junction bases not matched to a gene: 6. This CDR3 reads CASSTRDRGPNTEAFF. CDR3 DNA sequence: TGTGCCAGCAGCACCCGGGACAGGGGGCCGAACACTGAAGCTTTCTTT.

This clone turned up a few times. The genes are TRBV4-1 and TRBJ1-6; D not resolved. Trimming pared 3 bases from V and 2 bases from J, leaving 17 bases between. The CDR3 runs to 18 residues. From germline, CDR1 is MGHRA and CDR2 YSYEKL. DNA for the CDR3: TGCGCCAGCAGCCATCTGTTTGGGGAAGAAGCCTATAATTCACCCCTCCACTTT. Protein: CASSHLFGEEAYNSPLHF.

The genes are TRBV7-8 and TRBJ2-3; D uncertain. The germline CDR1 and CDR2 sequences are SGHVS and FQNEAQ. The V end lost 4 bases, the J end lost 3 bases, and 14 bases lay between the germline ends. The CDR3 has 15 residues. The CDR3 spells CASSSPLGITDTQYF. Written as DNA, the CDR3 is TGTGCCAGCAGCTCCCCCCTTGGGATTACAGATACGCAGTATTTT.

This clone was seen a handful of times. The J gene is TRBJ2-5, the V gene TRBV7-9; 7 bases fit TRBD2. CDR1 and CDR2 from the germline V gene are SEHNR and FQNEAQ (reference sequence). This CDR3 is 15 amino acids long. Trimming cost V 6 bases and J 5 bases; bases outside gene matches: 12. The CDR3 DNA reads TGTGCCAGCAGGGGGTCGAGCGGGGTGGTGGAGACCCAGTACTTC. Protein sequence: CASRGSSGVVETQYF.

Here the CDR3 reads CASSQDPRGPYNEQFF. The CDR3 DNA sequence: TGCGCCAGCAGCCAAGACCCCAGGGGTCCCTACAATGAGCAGTTCTTC. The chain is built from TRBV4-3 and TRBJ2-1; possible D gene TRBD1, 6 bases. The V end was cut by 0 bases, the J end by 2 bases, with 11 bases between. CDR1 and CDR2 (germline): LGHNA, YSLEER. This CDR3 contains 16 residues.

In DNA form, the CDR3 reads TGTGCCAGTAGTATAGTTCTAGCGCCTCGCTACGAGCAGTACTTC. It is translated as CASSIVLAPRYEQYF. The gene calls are TRBV19 and TRBJ2-7, with D possibly matching TRBD2 (6 bases). V lost 1 base to trimming and J lost 3 bases, with 13 bases between them. CDR3 size: 15 residues. The germline V gene has CDR1 LNHDA and CDR2 SQIVND (reference sequence). The full variable domain, with the rest looked up from reference TRBV19 and TRBJ2-7, is DGGITQSPKYLFRKEGQNVTLSCEQNLNHDAMYWYRQDPGQGLRLIYYSQIVNDFQKGDIAEGYSVSREKKESFPLTVTSAQKNPTAFYLCASSIVLAPRYEQYFGPGTRLTVT.

The chain joins TRBV5-1 to TRBJ2-3, with a possible D match to TRBD1 (5 bases). This CDR3 is built from 14 residues. Trimming took 0 bases from V and 6 from J, leaving 11 bases between them. Germline CDR1 SGHRS, CDR2 YFSETQ. The CDR3 DNA is TGCGCCAGCAGCTTGGAAAGGGGAAGGGATACGCAGTATTTT. As protein: CASSLERGRDTQYF. Looking up the rest from reference TRBV5-1 and TRBJ2-3 gives the full variable domain: KAGVTQTPRYLIKTRGQQVTLSCSPISGHRSVSWYQQTPGQGLQFLFEYFSETQRNKGNFPGRFSGRQFSNSRSEMNVSTLELGDSALYLCASSLERGRDTQYFGPGTRLTVL.

This sequence joins TRBV27 and TRBJ2-7; the match to TRBD1 covers 7 bases. The CDR3 totals 14 residues. Per the germline V gene, CDR1 is MNHEY and CDR2 is SMNVEV (reference sequence). V shed 5 bases and J 4 bases; nucleotides not matched to a gene: 8. CDR3 region: CASSPLGQSYEQYF. The CDR3 bases are TGTGCCAGCAGTCCCCTGGGACAGTCATACGAGCAGTACTTC.